This T cell receptor (beta chain) was recorded in a study of T cell responses to AZD1222 COVID-19 vaccine. Across the study: It was second doses at about 4 or about 12 weeks that were pooled. General study results and limits: Sampling captured repertoires only after the peak T cell response.

Trimming removed 1 base at V and 4 bases at J, with 13 bases between. The CDR3 loop spans 15 amino acids. Germline assignment: CDR1 SGHTA and CDR2 FQGNSA. As regards this clone: Its target is unknown.

Sequenced by immunoSEQ multiplex PCR; TCRdb stores in-frame clones only, minus some. The sample records 100,000 or so clones, 87% being singletons. The rearrangement joins TRBV7-2 to TRBJ1-2; no firm D call. This TCR derives from an adult in good health. The starting material was peripheral blood, obtained on day 0 of AZD1222 vaccination. The CDR3 protein is CASSLGPGRSYGYTF. The CDR3 nucleotides are TGTGCCAGCAGCTTAGGCCCCGGGCGGTCCTATGGCTACACCTTC.